One TCR beta chain is described in this entry. Its antigen target is currently unknown. Base quality data are lacking; no much larger clone is found one base away. This sample was included in a study of T cell repertoires in cytomegalovirus infection (dated by TCRdb to between 2018 and 2021). General notes on the study: Recently identified HLA-C-restricted CMV epitopes, whose presentation resists viral immunomodulation, were targeted by peptide stimulations together with well-studied HLA-B-restricted epitopes. Because public TCR beta signatures pointed to carriage of CMV infection together with the matching HLA type, the HLA type of each donor mattered for the analysis.

The data were produced on an Illumina HiSeq 1500. The public reads were reprocessed in TCRdb via fastp at Q25 and MiXCR, keeping in-frame beta chains. For every CDR3 protein sequence, its rows merge into one entry that carries the most common genes and DNA. The sample data list about 110,000 distinct CDR3 sequences, and under 50% of these were observed just once. Roughly 70% of the sample comes from the top ten. Counted from cysteine to phenylalanine, this CDR3 has 15 amino acids. Solely the CDR3 DNA is kept, with 45 bases framed from the first base. Via the germline V gene, CDR1 is SGHRS and CDR2 YFSETQ. V and J are truncated by 4 bases and 5 bases respectively, leaving an intervening sequence of 18 bases. The label giving this sample's treatment or condition can be read as: in vitro stimulation with specific CMV peptide epitopes to enrich CMV-specific T cells. The paper as a whole reports these results and caveats: In the ex vivo response, HLA-C-restricted CMV-specific TCR beta clonotypes were dominant, and in two of eight donors the single most frequent clonotype came from this HLA-C-restricted group. In both this cohort and an independent roughly 350-donor cohort, the cumulative frequency of public TCR beta family members distinguished carriers of CMV infection plus the relevant HLA type.

The sequence came from a human donor in good health (CMV status not recorded). Some clones in this sample may be carry-over from other donors' samples. The V and J genes are TRBV5-1 and TRBJ1-1; the D region possibly corresponds to TRBD1 (6 bases align). The specimen comprised CD8+ T cells from cultured PBMCs, sampled from culture after CMV antigen stimulation. DNA sequence: TGCGCCAGCAGCCCCCCTGGGGGGGCGCTTACTGAAGCTTTCTTT. It specifies CASSPPGGALTEAFF.